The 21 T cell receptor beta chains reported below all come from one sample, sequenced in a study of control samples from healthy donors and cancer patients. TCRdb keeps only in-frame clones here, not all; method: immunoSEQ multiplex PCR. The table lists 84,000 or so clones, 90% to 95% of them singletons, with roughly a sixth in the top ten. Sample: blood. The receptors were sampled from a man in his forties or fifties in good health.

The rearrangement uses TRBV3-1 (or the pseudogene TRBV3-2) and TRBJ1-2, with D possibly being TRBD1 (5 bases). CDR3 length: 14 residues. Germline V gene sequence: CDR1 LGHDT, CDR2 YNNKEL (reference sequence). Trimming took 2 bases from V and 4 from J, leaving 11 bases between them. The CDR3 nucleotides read TGTGCCAGCAGCCAACAGAGGGGCGCCTATGGCTACACCTTC. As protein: CASSQQRGAYGYTF.

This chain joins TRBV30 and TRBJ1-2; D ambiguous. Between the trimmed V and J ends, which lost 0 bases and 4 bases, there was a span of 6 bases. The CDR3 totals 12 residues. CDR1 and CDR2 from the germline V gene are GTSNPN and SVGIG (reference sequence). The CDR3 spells CAWSVLSYGYTF. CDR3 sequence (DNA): TGTGCCTGGAGTGTACTGAGCTATGGCTACACCTTC.

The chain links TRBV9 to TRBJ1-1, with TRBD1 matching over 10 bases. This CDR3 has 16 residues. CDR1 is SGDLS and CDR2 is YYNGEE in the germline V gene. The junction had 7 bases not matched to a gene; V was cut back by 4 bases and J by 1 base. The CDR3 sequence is CASSIGQGVGNTEAFF. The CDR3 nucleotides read TGTGCCAGCAGCATCGGACAGGGGGTAGGGAACACTGAAGCTTTCTTT.

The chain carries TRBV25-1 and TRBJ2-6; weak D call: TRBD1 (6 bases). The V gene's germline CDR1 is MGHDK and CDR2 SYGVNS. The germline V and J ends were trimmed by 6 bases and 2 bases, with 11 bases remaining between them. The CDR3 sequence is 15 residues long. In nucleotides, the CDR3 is TGTGCCAGCAGATCGACAGGAGCTGGGGCCAACGTCCTGACTTTC. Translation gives CASRSTGAGANVLTF. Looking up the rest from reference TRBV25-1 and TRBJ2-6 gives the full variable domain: EADIYQTPRYLVIGTGKKITLECSQTMGHDKMYWYQQDPGMELHLIHYSYGVNSTEKGDLSSESTVSRIRTEHFPLTLESARPSHTSQYLCASRSTGAGANVLTFGAGSRLTVL.

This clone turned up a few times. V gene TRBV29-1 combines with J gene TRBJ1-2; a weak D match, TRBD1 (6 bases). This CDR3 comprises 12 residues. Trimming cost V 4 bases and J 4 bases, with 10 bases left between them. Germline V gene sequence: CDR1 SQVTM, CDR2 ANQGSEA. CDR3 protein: CSVGQDAYGYTF. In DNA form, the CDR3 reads TGCAGCGTTGGACAGGACGCCTATGGCTACACCTTC.

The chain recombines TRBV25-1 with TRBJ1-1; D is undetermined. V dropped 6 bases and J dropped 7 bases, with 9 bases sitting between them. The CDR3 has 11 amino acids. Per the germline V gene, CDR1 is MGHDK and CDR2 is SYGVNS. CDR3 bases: TGTGCCAGCAGGGGCGTGGGTGAAGCTTTCTTT. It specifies CASRGVGEAFF.

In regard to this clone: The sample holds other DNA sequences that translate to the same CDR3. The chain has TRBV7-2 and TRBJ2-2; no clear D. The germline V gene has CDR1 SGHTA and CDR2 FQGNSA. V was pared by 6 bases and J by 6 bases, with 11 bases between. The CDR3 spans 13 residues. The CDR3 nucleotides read TGTGCCAGCAGAATAGGTGGGGCCGGGGAGCTGTTTTTT. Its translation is CASRIGGAGELFF. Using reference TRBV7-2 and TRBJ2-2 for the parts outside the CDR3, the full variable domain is GAGVSQSPSNKVTEKGKDVELRCDPISGHTALYWYRQSLGQGLEFLIYFQGNSAPDKSGLPSDRFSAERTGGSVSTLTIQRTQQEDSAVYLCASRIGGAGELFFGEGSRLTVL.

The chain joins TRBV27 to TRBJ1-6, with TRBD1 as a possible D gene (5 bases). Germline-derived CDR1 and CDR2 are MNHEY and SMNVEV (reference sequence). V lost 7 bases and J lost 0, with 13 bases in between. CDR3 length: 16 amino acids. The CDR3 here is CASNYRQSSYNSPLHF. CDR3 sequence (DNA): TGTGCCAGCAATTACAGGCAAAGCTCCTATAATTCACCCCTCCACTTT.

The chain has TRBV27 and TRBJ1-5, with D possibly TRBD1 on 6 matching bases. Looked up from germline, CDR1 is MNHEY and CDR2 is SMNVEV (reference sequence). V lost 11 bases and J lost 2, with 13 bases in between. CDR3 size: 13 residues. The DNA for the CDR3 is TGTGCCTCAGGGGTAAGGGGCAATCAGCCCCAGCATTTT. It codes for CASGVRGNQPQHF.

The CDR3 reads CASSIDSGVTGELFF. The CDR3 nucleotides read TGTGCCAGTAGTATAGATTCAGGAGTCACCGGGGAGCTGTTTTTT. The chain couples TRBV19 to TRBJ2-2; D is unclear. In germline, CDR1 is LNHDA, CDR2 SQIVND (reference sequence). The CDR3 spans 15 residues. Trimming removed 0 bases at V and 4 bases at J, with 9 bases between.

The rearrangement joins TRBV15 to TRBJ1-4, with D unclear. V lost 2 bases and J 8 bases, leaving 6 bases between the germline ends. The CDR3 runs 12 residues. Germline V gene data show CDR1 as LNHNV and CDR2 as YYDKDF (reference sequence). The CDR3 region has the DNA TGTGCCACCAGCAGATCGGCAGAAAAACTGTTTTTT. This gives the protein CATSRSAEKLFF. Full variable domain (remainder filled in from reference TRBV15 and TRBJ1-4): DAMVIQNPRYQVTQFGKPVTLSCSQTLNHNVMYWYQQKSSQAPKLLFHYYDKDFNNEADTPDNFQSRRPNTSFCFLDIRSPGLGDTAMYLCATSRSAEKLFFGSGTQLSVL.

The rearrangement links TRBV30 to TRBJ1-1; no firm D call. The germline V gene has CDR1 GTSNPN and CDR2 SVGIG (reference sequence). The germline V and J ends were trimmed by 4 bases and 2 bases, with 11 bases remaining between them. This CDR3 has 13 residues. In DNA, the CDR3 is TGTGCCTGGAAGGACGCAAGAAACACTGAAGCTTTCTTT. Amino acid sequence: CAWKDARNTEAFF.

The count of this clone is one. CDR3 DNA sequence: TGTGCTAGTGGACTCTCCCCCGGAGGGATCGGGGAGCTGTTTTTT. This translates into CASGLSPGGIGELFF. The chain couples TRBV12-5 to TRBJ2-2; a possible D gene is TRBD2 (6 bases). Trimming took 6 bases from V and 7 from J, leaving 18 bases between them. This CDR3 contains 15 residues. The germline V gene encodes CDR1 LGHNT and CDR2 FRNRAP. The variable domain in full, with the rest retrieved from reference TRBV12-5 and TRBJ2-2, is DARVTQTPRHKVTEMGQEVTMRCQPILGHNTVFWYRQTMMQGLELLAYFRNRAPLDDSGMPKDRFSAEMPDATLATLKIQPSEPRDSAVYFCASGLSPGGIGELFFGEGSRLTVL.

The CDR3, as DNA: TGTGCCAGCAGCCCCCCTAGCCCCGGCGGGGAGCTGTTTTTT. This sequence encodes CASSPPSPGGELFF. The chain joins TRBV3-1 (or the pseudogene TRBV3-2) to TRBJ2-2; weak D call: TRBD2 (5 bases). The CDR3 covers 14 residues. The V end lost 4 bases, the J end lost 7 bases, and 13 bases lay between the germline ends. Germline loops: CDR1 LGHDT, CDR2 YNNKEL (reference sequence).

For the CDR3, the DNA is TGTGCCAGCAGTTTACTGACAGGGGGTGGCACAGATACGCAGTATTTT. Encoded protein: CASSLLTGGGTDTQYF. The chain has TRBV2 and TRBJ2-3, with TRBD1 identical over 9 bases. Germline V gene sequence: CDR1 SNHLY, CDR2 FYNNEI. This CDR3 contains 16 residues. Trimming at V came to 5 bases and at J to 1 base, leaving 7 bases not matched to a gene.

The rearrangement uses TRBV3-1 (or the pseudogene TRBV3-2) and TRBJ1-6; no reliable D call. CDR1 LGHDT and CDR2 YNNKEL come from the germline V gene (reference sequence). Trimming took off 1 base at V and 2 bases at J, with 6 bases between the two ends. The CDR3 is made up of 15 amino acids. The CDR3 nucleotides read TGTGCCAGCAGCCAAGGAACAACCTATAATTCACCCCTCCACTTT. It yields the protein CASSQGTTYNSPLHF.

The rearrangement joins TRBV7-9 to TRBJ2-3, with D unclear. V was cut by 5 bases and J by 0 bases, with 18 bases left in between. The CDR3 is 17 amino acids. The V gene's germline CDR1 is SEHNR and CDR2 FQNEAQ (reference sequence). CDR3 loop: CASSGVLGRPSTDTQYF. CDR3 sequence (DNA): TGTGCCAGCAGCGGAGTCTTGGGAAGGCCTAGCACAGATACGCAGTATTTT. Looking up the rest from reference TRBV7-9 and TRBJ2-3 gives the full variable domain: DTGVSQNPRHKITKRGQNVTFRCDPISEHNRLYWYRQTLGQGPEFLTYFQNEAQLEKSRLLSDRFSAERPKGSFSTLEIQRTEQGDSAMYLCASSGVLGRPSTDTQYFGPGTRLTVL.

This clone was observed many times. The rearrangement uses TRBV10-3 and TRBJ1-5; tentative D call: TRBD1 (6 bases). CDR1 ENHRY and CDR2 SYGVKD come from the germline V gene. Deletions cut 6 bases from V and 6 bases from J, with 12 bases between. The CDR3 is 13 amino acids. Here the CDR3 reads CAISPTGAQPQHF. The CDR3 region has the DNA TGTGCCATCAGCCCTACGGGGGCTCAGCCCCAGCATTTT.

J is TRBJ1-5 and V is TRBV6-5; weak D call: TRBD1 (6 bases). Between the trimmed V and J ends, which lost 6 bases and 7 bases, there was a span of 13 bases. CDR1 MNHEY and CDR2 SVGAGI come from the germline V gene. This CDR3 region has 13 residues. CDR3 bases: TGTGCCAGCAGGCCCCCAGGGGAGCAGCCCCAGCATTTT. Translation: CASRPPGEQPQHF.

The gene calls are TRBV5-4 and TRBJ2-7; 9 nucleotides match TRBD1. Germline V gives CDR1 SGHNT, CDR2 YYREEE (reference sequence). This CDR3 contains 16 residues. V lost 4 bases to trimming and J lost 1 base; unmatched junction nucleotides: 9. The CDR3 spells CASSLTSGQGSYEQYF. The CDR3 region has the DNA TGTGCCAGCAGCCTAACTTCGGGACAGGGATCCTACGAGCAGTACTTC.

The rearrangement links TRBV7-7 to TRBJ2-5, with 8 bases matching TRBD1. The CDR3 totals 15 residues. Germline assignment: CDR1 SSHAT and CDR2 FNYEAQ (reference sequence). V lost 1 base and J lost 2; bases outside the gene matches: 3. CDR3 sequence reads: CASSLGNRGQETQYF. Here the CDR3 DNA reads TGTGCCAGCAGCTTAGGCAACAGGGGGCAAGAGACCCAGTACTTC.